These T cell receptor beta chains were read from a single sample in a study of T cell repertoires in cytomegalovirus infection. Their antigens remain unidentified. A single record per CDR3 protein comes from TCRdb applying MiXCR to the reads. The table records just under 500,000 distinct CDR3 sequences, 30% to 35% of them present only once. The starting material was cultured PBMCs, obtained from culture after CMV antigen stimulation. The source of these receptors is a human donor in good health (CMV status not recorded). Some clones in this sample may be carry-over from other donors' samples. Both conserved end residues are part of each CDR3. The D gene is left open where the match is weak. Clone size, where shown, is once, few, many, or a class for clones that have expanded.

d_gene	j_gene	abundance	v_gene	CDR3nt	CDR3aa
TRBD2	TRBJ2-1	few	TRBV4-3	TGCGCCAGCAGCCAAGATTGGGTAGCGGGAGCGCGGCATGAGCAGTTCTTC	CASSQDWVAGARHEQFF
TRBD2	TRBJ2-3	-	TRBV4-1	TGCGCCAGCAGCCATTTAGCGGGAGTTACCACAGATACGCAGTATTTT	CASSHLAGVTTDTQYF
TRBD1	TRBJ1-1	few	TRBV7-9	TGTGCCAGCAGCCCCCGACAGGGGGAATCCGCGAACACTGAAGCTTTCTTT	CASSPRQGESANTEAFF
TRBD2	TRBJ2-1	-	TRBV15	TGTGCCACCAGCAGCCTAGCGGGAGGCCAGAATGAGCAGTTCTTC	CATSSLAGGQNEQFF
TRBD1	TRBJ2-2	few	TRBV15	TGTGCCACCAGCAGAGATGGTGGGACAGGGGACACCGGGGAGCTGTTTTTT	CATSRDGGTGDTGELFF
-	TRBJ1-1	-	TRBV6-2/TRBV6-3	TGTGCCAGCAGTGGGCCCCGGCAGGTACGGTCGGGCACTGAAGCTTTCTTT	CASSGPRQVRSGTEAFF
TRBD1	TRBJ2-2	many	TRBV7-2	TGTGCCAGCAGCTTCGGACAGGGGAACACCGGGGAGCTGTTTTTT	CASSFGQGNTGELFF
-	TRBJ2-5	-	TRBV11-2	TGTGCCAGCAGCCTAGAAGCGGTAGCCCTTGGGGGCAAGACCCAGTACTTC	CASSLEAVALGGKTQYF
TRBD2	TRBJ2-3	-	TRBV9	TGTGCCAGCAGCTCCCCTCAGCGGGAAGGGACAGATACGCAGTATTTT	CASSSPQREGTDTQYF
TRBD1	TRBJ1-2	few	TRBV7-8	TGTGCCAGCAGCCACTTACTTGGGACAGGGGGACCGCTTTACTATGGCTACACCTTC	CASSHLLGTGGPLYYGYTF
TRBD2	TRBJ2-1	-	TRBV7-6	TGTGCCAGCAGCCCGGGACTAGCGGGAGATCGCAATGAGCAGTTCTTC	CASSPGLAGDRNEQFF
-	TRBJ1-1	-	TRBV4-1	TGCGCCAGCAGCCAAGATATCGGGCGGTGGAACACTGAAGCTTTCTTT	CASSQDIGRWNTEAFF
-	TRBJ2-5	-	TRBV11-2	TGTGCCAGCAGCTTACAGGGCGCTAGCGCCCAAGAGACCCAGTACTTC	CASSLQGASAQETQYF
-	TRBJ1-6	few	TRBV5-1	TGCGCCAGCAGCGCCAGAATTGGGAGTTCTAATTCACCCCTCCACTTT	CASSARIGSSNSPLHF
TRBD2	TRBJ2-7	many	TRBV28	TGTGCCAGCAGCCCCTCCCCCGGACTAGCGGGAGGCAATGGGTACGAGCAGTACTTC	CASSPSPGLAGGNGYEQYF
-	TRBJ1-6	-	TRBV6-6	TGTGCCAGCAGTTACACGATGTGGGGCAATTCACCCCTCCACTTT	CASSYTMWGNSPLHF
-	TRBJ2-4	-	TRBV7-8	TGTGCCAGCAGCTTAGGAATACGGGAATCCATAGCCAAAAACATTCAGTACTTC	CASSLGIRESIAKNIQYF
-	TRBJ2-2	few	TRBV28	TGTGCCAGCAACACTTACACCGGGGAGCTGTTTTTT	CASNTYTGELFF